These 30 T cell receptor beta chains came from one sample sequenced in a study of blood T cell repertoires in COVID-19. Clones were read by immunoSEQ multiplex PCR, and TCRdb kept only the in-frame ones, dropping some. In the table there are some 190,000 clones, around 87% of which are singletons. Sequenced: PBMCs or T cells enriched from blood (not recorded which). These receptors originate from a woman aged 40 to 55 in a cohort exposed to, infected with or recovered from COVID-19 (not recorded which).

The genes are TRBV3-1 (or the pseudogene TRBV3-2) and TRBJ1-1; D possibly corresponds to TRBD1 (5 bases). Germline lookup yields CDR1 LGHDT and CDR2 YNNKEL (reference sequence). The CDR3 spans 16 residues. V lost 0 bases and J lost 1, with 12 bases in between. The CDR3 DNA reads as TGTGCCAGCAGCCAAGATCGGGAGGGGCCGAACACTGAAGCTTTCTTT. It is translated as CASSQDREGPNTEAFF.

The V call is TRBV5-5, the J call TRBJ2-5, with a tentative D call TRBD2 (5 bases). The CDR3 totals 14 residues. Germline V gene data show CDR1 as SGHKS and CDR2 as YYEKEE (reference sequence). Trimming left V 0 bases short and J 4 bases short, with 10 bases between. CDR3 amino acids: CASSLAPGVETQYF. In DNA form, the CDR3 reads TGTGCCAGCAGCTTGGCCCCCGGGGTAGAGACCCAGTACTTC.

This clone was counted a single time. The chain is built from TRBV4-1 and TRBJ2-7; the D gene is possibly TRBD2 (6 bases). Germline V gives CDR1 MGHRA, CDR2 YSYEKL. Deletions cut 5 bases from V and 4 bases from J, with 12 bases between. The CDR3 runs to 13 residues. The CDR3 region is CASSSLAGYEQYF. CDR3 nucleotide sequence: TGCGCCAGCAGCTCACTTGCGGGGTACGAGCAGTACTTC.

The rearrangement uses TRBV11-2 and TRBJ1-6, with D tentatively TRBD1 (5 bases). The CDR3 spans 17 residues. Trimming took off 1 base at V and 1 base at J, with 11 bases between the two ends. Germline assignment: CDR1 SGHAT and CDR2 FQNNGV. In DNA form, the CDR3 reads TGTGCCAGCAGCTTAGCCGGGGGGAGGTCCTATAATTCACCCCTCCACTTT. It is translated as CASSLAGGRSYNSPLHF.

The chain carries TRBV6-5 and TRBJ1-1; possible D gene TRBD1, 5 bases. The CDR3 is 14 residues long. Trimming pared 7 bases from V and 0 bases from J, leaving 12 bases between. CDR1 MNHEY and CDR2 SVGAGI come from the germline V gene. The CDR3 protein is CASKAWTMNTEAFF. The CDR3 nucleotides read TGTGCCAGCAAGGCGTGGACAATGAACACTGAAGCTTTCTTT.

This clone was counted only a few times. The chain's CDR3 is CASSPSGNTIYF. The CDR3 DNA sequence: TGTGCCAGCTCACCAAGCGGAAACACCATATATTTT. J is TRBJ1-3 and V is TRBV18, with D hard to call. Looked up from germline, CDR1 is KGHSH and CDR2 is LQKENI. Trimming removed 2 bases from V and 4 bases from J, with 3 bases in between. The CDR3 is 12 amino acids.

This sequence joins TRBV10-1 and TRBJ1-1, with D possibly being TRBD1 (6 bases). Germline values: CDR1 WNHNN, CDR2 SYGVQD (reference sequence). The CDR3 loop spans 14 amino acids. V shed 5 bases and J shed 1 base, with 11 bases lying between them. The CDR3 region is CASSQAGENTEAFF. DNA of the CDR3: TGCGCCAGCAGTCAAGCAGGGGAGAACACTGAAGCTTTCTTT.

The chain links TRBV29-1 to TRBJ2-1, with TRBD2 matching over 11 bases. From germline, CDR1 is SQVTM and CDR2 ANQGSEA. CDR3 size: 17 residues. Trimming took 0 bases from V and 8 from J; bases not matched to a gene: 12. CDR3 protein: CSVEDPDSGRALDEQFF. The CDR3 nucleotides are TGCAGCGTTGAAGATCCGGATAGCGGGAGGGCCCTTGATGAGCAGTTCTTC.

This chain connects TRBV19 to TRBJ1-4, with 8 positions matching TRBD1. With V trimmed by 4 bases and J by 7 bases, 5 bases remained unmatched. This CDR3 has 14 residues. Germline CDR1 reads LNHDA; CDR2 reads SQIVND (reference sequence). CDR3 protein: CASSTQGEGEKLFF. The CDR3 coding sequence is TGTGCCAGTAGTACACAGGGGGAAGGTGAAAAACTGTTTTTT.

This chain uses TRBV9 with TRBJ1-2, with D unclear. Trimming removed 1 base from V and 2 bases from J, with 12 bases in between. The CDR3 is 15 amino acids. The germline CDR1 and CDR2 sequences are SGDLS and YYNGEE. CDR3 loop: CASSVPRTGNYGYTF. Here the CDR3 DNA reads TGTGCCAGCAGCGTACCAAGGACGGGAAACTATGGCTACACCTTC.

This clone was detected only once. The rearrangement joins TRBV7-9 to TRBJ1-4, with no clear D. This CDR3 is built from 15 residues. V lost 2 bases and J lost 4, with 11 bases in between. Germline V gives CDR1 SEHNR, CDR2 FQNEAQ (reference sequence). CDR3 DNA: TGTGCCAGCAGCTTACCAGGACGGGGTAATGAAAAACTGTTTTTT. This gives the protein CASSLPGRGNEKLFF.

V and J are TRBV3-1 (or the pseudogene TRBV3-2) and TRBJ2-7, with 9 bases identical to TRBD1. Germline CDR1 reads LGHDT; CDR2 reads YNNKEL (reference sequence). V lost 4 bases and J lost 5; bases outside the gene matches: 9. This CDR3 comprises 15 residues. The CDR3 loop is CASSRTGQGIDEQYF. The CDR3 bases are TGTGCCAGCAGCCGGACGGGACAGGGTATCGACGAGCAGTACTTC.

The chain employs TRBV2 and TRBJ2-3; D is perhaps TRBD2 (5 bases). Germline V CDR1 and CDR2: SNHLY, FYNNEI. The CDR3 totals 18 residues. V gave up 4 bases and J gave up 1 base, with 21 bases separating them. The DNA of the CDR3 is TGTGCCAGCAGTGTTTCGAACGGAGGAACCGCGGGCACAGATACGCAGTATTTT. This codes for CASSVSNGGTAGTDTQYF. Looking up the rest from reference TRBV2 and TRBJ2-3 gives the full variable domain: EPEVTQTPSHQVTQMGQEVILRCVPISNHLYFYWYRQILGQKVEFLVSFYNNEISEKSEIFDDQFSVERPDGSNFTLKIRSTKLEDSAMYFCASSVSNGGTAGTDTQYFGPGTRLTVL.

As DNA, the CDR3 is TGTGCCAGCAGTTACGCAGGGCAGGGTGGAGGCTACACCTTC. Translated: CASSYAGQGGGYTF. This sequence joins TRBV6-5 and TRBJ1-2; D might be TRBD1 (5 bases). Germline loops: CDR1 MNHEY, CDR2 SVGAGI. The CDR3 spans 14 residues. Trimming cost V 2 bases and J 8 bases, with 15 bases left between them.

This chain uses TRBV23-1 with TRBJ2-1, with TRBD2 matching over 11 bases. TRBV23-1 falls under the ORF class, with uncertain function. Trimming cost V 9 bases and J 3 bases; bases outside gene matches: 7. The CDR3 runs to 15 residues. CDR3 loop: CASLGGLADYNEQFF. The DNA of the CDR3 is TGCGCCAGTTTGGGGGGACTAGCGGACTACAATGAGCAGTTCTTC.

The chain carries TRBV7-2 and TRBJ2-3; 12 nucleotides agree with TRBD2. From germline, CDR1 is SGHTA and CDR2 FQGNSA. The V gene end was trimmed by 6 bases and the J gene end by 5 bases; junction bases not matched to a gene: 6. The CDR3 consists of 15 residues. CDR3: CASSSSGGAGDTQYF. CDR3 DNA sequence: TGTGCCAGCAGTTCTAGCGGGGGGGCCGGAGATACGCAGTATTTT.

In its sample, this clone was seen a few times. The rearrangement joins TRBV12-3 or TRBV12-4 to TRBJ1-2; no firm D call. The V end lost 5 bases, the J end lost 1 base, and 5 bases lay between the germline ends. This CDR3 region has 12 residues. Here the CDR3 DNA reads TGTGCCAGCAGTATTCTTAACTATGGCTACACCTTC. Amino acids: CASSILNYGYTF.

The V call is TRBV4-2, the J call TRBJ1-5; D is unresolved. CDR1 is LGHNA and CDR2 is YNFKEQ in the germline V gene. The CDR3 sequence is 18 residues long. V dropped 1 base and J dropped 3 bases, with 19 bases sitting between them. CDR3 sequence reads: CASSQGPLQELINQPQHF. In DNA, the CDR3 is TGTGCCAGCAGCCAAGGTCCACTACAAGAACTCATCAATCAGCCCCAGCATTTT.

This chain connects TRBV6-1 to TRBJ2-5, with D perhaps matching TRBD2 (6 bases). The CDR3 is 14 amino acids. V gave up 1 base and J gave up 5 bases, with 11 bases separating them. CDR1 is MNHNS, CDR2 SASEGT, per germline. CDR3 DNA sequence: TGTGCCAGCAGTGAAGGGAGGGAGGTGGAGACCCAGTACTTC. The encoded protein is CASSEGREVETQYF.

The J gene is TRBJ2-7, the V gene TRBV19; 10 bases match TRBD2. V shed 9 bases, J shed 5 bases, and the junction held 13 bases outside the gene matches. Germline CDR1 LNHDA, CDR2 SQIVND (reference sequence). The CDR3 runs to 15 residues. The CDR3 is CASNEAGGLWNEQYF. In DNA, the CDR3 is TGTGCCAGCAACGAAGCGGGGGGGCTCTGGAACGAGCAGTACTTC.

The chain combines TRBV19 with TRBJ1-4, with 9 bases that match TRBD1. CDR1 and CDR2 (germline): LNHDA, SQIVND (reference sequence). This CDR3 contains 14 residues. V lost 5 bases to trimming and J lost 5 bases; unmatched junction nucleotides: 3. CDR3 DNA: TGTGCCAGTAGTCCGGGGACAGGGAATGAAAAACTGTTTTTT. This translates into CASSPGTGNEKLFF. The whole variable domain, filled in from reference TRBV19 and TRBJ1-4, reads DGGITQSPKYLFRKEGQNVTLSCEQNLNHDAMYWYRQDPGQGLRLIYYSQIVNDFQKGDIAEGYSVSREKKESFPLTVTSAQKNPTAFYLCASSPGTGNEKLFFGSGTQLSVL.

The genes are TRBV18 and TRBJ1-1, with 7 bases identical to TRBD1. The trim removed 2 bases at V and 5 bases at J, leaving 5 bases unmatched. This CDR3 comprises 14 residues. The germline V gene encodes CDR1 KGHSH and CDR2 LQKENI. In nucleotides, the CDR3 is TGTGCCAGCTCACCATCAGGGGGATGGACTGAAGCTTTCTTT. It translates to CASSPSGGWTEAFF.

The chain links TRBV6-5 to TRBJ2-5; a weak D match, TRBD2 (5 bases). There are 15 residues in the CDR3. Germline V gives CDR1 MNHEY, CDR2 SVGAGI. V was trimmed by 6 bases and J by 7 bases, leaving 21 bases between them. The CDR3 DNA reads as TGTGCCAGCAGCGAGAGTGCGGGTGCCGAAGGGACCCAGTACTTC. As protein: CASSESAGAEGTQYF.

The rearrangement joins TRBV27 to TRBJ1-5, with TRBD1 matching 7 bases. The J segment lost 7 bases and the V segment lost 5 bases, leaving 5 bases of the junction unmatched. CDR3 length equals 13 residues. The germline V gene encodes CDR1 MNHEY and CDR2 SMNVEV (reference sequence). The chain's CDR3 is CASSRDRRQPQHF. The CDR3 DNA reads TGTGCCAGCAGTAGGGACAGAAGACAGCCCCAGCATTTT.

This sequence joins TRBV4-3 and TRBJ1-2; D uncertain. The germline V gene encodes CDR1 LGHNA and CDR2 YSLEER. V lost 0 bases, J lost 4 bases, and 12 bases lay in between. This CDR3 spans 15 amino acids. The CDR3: CASSQDSTSTYGYTF. CDR3 bases: TGCGCCAGCAGCCAAGATAGCACCAGTACCTATGGCTACACCTTC.

The rearrangement links TRBV5-4 to TRBJ2-1; TRBD1 matches at 8 bases. With V trimmed by 2 bases and J by 8 bases, 9 bases remained unmatched. Germline V gene sequence: CDR1 SGHNT, CDR2 YYREEE (reference sequence). CDR3 size: 15 residues. In DNA, the CDR3 is TGTGCCAGCAGCTTCGGCCAGGGGGCCGGTTATGAGCAGTTCTTC. It encodes CASSFGQGAGYEQFF.

This chain joins TRBV27 and TRBJ1-1; TRBD1 might be the D (6 bases). V shed 2 bases and J shed 1 base, with 8 bases lying between them. The CDR3 sequence is 14 residues long. The germline V gene has CDR1 MNHEY and CDR2 SMNVEV (reference sequence). This CDR3 is CASSLGDTNTEAFF. Written as DNA, the CDR3 is TGTGCCAGCAGTTTAGGGGACACGAACACTGAAGCTTTCTTT.

The chain recombines TRBV5-1 with TRBJ2-3, with 8 bases identical to TRBD2. Germline-derived CDR1 and CDR2 are SGHRS and YFSETQ. The CDR3 spans 15 residues. Losses at the gene ends were 4 bases for V and 1 base for J; bases not matched to a gene: 5. CDR3 bases: TGCGCCAGCAGCCCGCAGACTAGCGGCACAGATACGCAGTATTTT. This codes for CASSPQTSGTDTQYF.

The V and J genes are TRBV14 and TRBJ1-2; 12 positions agree with TRBD1. Looked up from germline, CDR1 is SGHDN and CDR2 is FVKESK. V dropped 4 bases and J dropped 4; count of bases not matched to a gene: 10. CDR3 size: 17 residues. This chain's CDR3 is CASSPRTGTGGRYGYTF. In DNA, the CDR3 is TGTGCCAGCAGCCCAAGGACCGGGACAGGGGGCCGCTATGGCTACACCTTC.

V usage is TRBV19 and J usage is TRBJ2-7, with 9 bases matching TRBD2. The CDR3 totals 17 residues. With 2 bases clipped from V and 5 bases from J, the junction kept 13 bases outside the gene matches. The germline V gene encodes CDR1 LNHDA and CDR2 SQIVND (reference sequence). The CDR3 sequence: CASSISAGREGDNEQYF. CDR3 nucleotides: TGTGCCAGTAGTATAAGCGCTGGGCGGGAGGGTGACAACGAGCAGTACTTC.